One and the same sample provided the 26 T cell receptor beta chains below, sequenced in a study of T-cell reconstitution after alpha-beta-depleted transplantation in children. The TCRbeta library was prepared with unique molecular identifiers. TCRdb reprocessed the PCR reads via MiXCR and lists one record per CDR3 protein. The sample lists around 800,000 distinct CDR3 sequences, roughly 16% occurring once. The sample consisted of PBMCs, mostly from graft donor cells, taken 360 days after TCRalphabeta/CD19-depleted stem cell transplant. The receptor source for this set is a male patient younger than 18 who had a stem cell transplant for acute lymphoblastic leukemia, so the T cells may come from the graft donor.

V and J are TRBV20-1 and TRBJ1-3; D gene ambiguous. V lost 5 bases to trimming and J lost 4 bases, with 9 bases between them. The CDR3 contains 12 residues. Germline V gene data show CDR1 as DFQATT and CDR2 as SNEGSKA (reference sequence). The CDR3 sequence: CSAHRGGNTIYF. As DNA, the CDR3 is TGCAGTGCTCATAGAGGGGGAAACACCATATATTTT.

This chain connects TRBV9 to TRBJ1-3, with 9 positions matching TRBD1. This CDR3 is 15 amino acids long. The V and J ends lost 3 bases and 5 bases, in that order; junction bases with no gene match: 6. Looked up from germline, CDR1 is SGDLS and CDR2 is YYNGEE. In DNA, the CDR3 is TGTGCCAGCAGCGCACCACAGGGGGCCAGAAACACCATATATTTT. The encoded protein is CASSAPQGARNTIYF.

The chain employs TRBV15 and TRBJ1-1; tentatively, D is TRBD1 (5 bases). The CDR3 runs 16 residues. The V and J ends lost 0 bases and 0 bases respectively, with 11 bases between them. Germline CDR1 and CDR2: LNHNV and YYDKDF (reference sequence). The CDR3 coding sequence is TGTGCCACCAGCAGAGATAGCGCAGGGCTGAACACTGAAGCTTTCTTT. It yields the protein CATSRDSAGLNTEAFF.

The chain links TRBV20-1 to TRBJ2-5; 8 positions agree with TRBD1. The end of the DNA aligns better with TRBJ2-1, so the J call may be wrong. Looked up from germline, CDR1 is DFQATT and CDR2 is SNEGSKA (reference sequence). The CDR3 contains 14 residues. In nucleotides, the CDR3 is TGCAGTGCTTCTAGGCACAGGGGGTACGAGACCCAGTTCTTC. Encoded protein: CSASRHRGYETQFF.

This clonotype appeared a few times. The J gene is TRBJ2-3, the V gene TRBV6-1; D ambiguous. The V end lost 5 bases, the J end lost 3 bases, and 9 bases lay between the germline ends. The CDR3 is 13 amino acids. Germline V gene data show CDR1 as MNHNS and CDR2 as SASEGT. The CDR3 is CASSMRNTDTQYF. CDR3 in DNA: TGTGCCAGCAGTATGCGGAATACAGATACGCAGTATTTT.

This clonotype was found a few times. The chain is built from TRBV12-3 or TRBV12-4 and TRBJ2-5; 8 bases are a match to TRBD1. The trim removed 6 bases at V and 4 bases at J, leaving 7 bases unmatched. The CDR3 loop spans 14 amino acids. CDR3 amino acids: CASRGDRGRETQYF. The DNA for the CDR3 is TGTGCCAGCAGGGGAGACAGGGGCCGAGAGACCCAGTACTTC.

The chain employs TRBV3-1 and TRBJ1-2; D is unclear. CDR1 is LGHDT and CDR2 is YNNKEL in the germline V gene (reference sequence). V dropped 6 bases and J dropped 8 bases, with 13 bases sitting between them. The CDR3 spans 12 residues. DNA for the CDR3: TGTGCCAGCAGTTGGGGATCTGAGGGCTACACCTTC. It is translated as CASSWGSEGYTF.

Written as DNA, the CDR3 is TGTGCCAGCTCACCACGCGGGAGGGCCGATGAGCAGTACTTC. Encoded protein: CASSPRGRADEQYF. The rearrangement joins TRBV18 to TRBJ2-7; 9 nucleotides match TRBD2. Germline trimming cut 1 base from V and 7 bases from J; bases unmatched to any gene: 5. Germline CDR1 reads KGHSH; CDR2 reads LQKENI. This CDR3 is built from 14 residues.

There are a few counts of this clonotype. The V call is TRBV7-8, the J call TRBJ2-7; 12 nucleotides align to TRBD2. After removal of 1 base from V and 2 bases from J, the junction contained 6 bases not matched to a gene. This CDR3 comprises 17 residues. The germline CDR1 and CDR2 sequences are SGHVS and FQNEAQ. DNA for the CDR3: TGTGCCAGCAGCTTAGTGGCGACTAGCGGGAGTGCCTACGAGCAGTACTTC. It specifies CASSLVATSGSAYEQYF.

This clonotype was counted only a few times. The rearrangement uses TRBV7-9 and TRBJ1-1; maybe TRBD1 (5 bases). Germline assignment: CDR1 SEHNR and CDR2 FQNEAQ (reference sequence). The CDR3 runs 13 residues. V was clipped by 8 bases and J by 7 bases, with 17 bases between them. This CDR3 is CASSLGGFDEAFF. The CDR3 DNA follows: TGTGCCAGCTCTCTGGGGGGATTTGATGAAGCTTTCTTT.

The rearrangement uses TRBV4-1 and TRBJ1-1; tentative D call: TRBD1 (6 bases). V was cut by 0 bases and J by 4 bases, with 18 bases left in between. CDR1 and CDR2 from the germline V gene are MGHRA and YSYEKL. The CDR3 loop spans 17 amino acids. Here the CDR3 DNA reads TGCGCCAGCAGCCAAGATTTGCGGGGGCGAGGGGGCACTGAAGCTTTCTTT. Encoded protein: CASSQDLRGRGGTEAFF.

The genes are TRBV5-4 and TRBJ2-7; no clear D gene. The V end lost 0 bases, the J end lost 7 bases, and 20 bases lay between the germline ends. Germline V gives CDR1 SGHNT, CDR2 YYREEE (reference sequence). CDR3 length: 16 amino acids. The CDR3 region has the DNA TGTGCCAGCAGCTTGGACAGCTCCTTCCTCTCATCTGAGCAGTACTTC. This translates into CASSLDSSFLSSEQYF.

This clonotype occurred many times. In DNA form, the CDR3 reads TGCGCCAGCAGGCCGGGAGTGAGCTCCTACGAGCAGTACTTC. It codes for CASRPGVSSYEQYF. The V and J genes are TRBV5-1 and TRBJ2-7, with D tentatively TRBD2 (6 bases). Between the trimmed V and J ends, which lost 5 bases and 0 bases, there was a span of 12 bases. Looked up from germline, CDR1 is SGHRS and CDR2 is YFSETQ. The CDR3 spans 14 residues.

This clonotype was seen many times. The chain employs TRBV6-1 and TRBJ2-3; D remains ambiguous. CDR1 and CDR2 from the germline V gene are MNHNS and SASEGT. Trimming pared 5 bases from V and 2 bases from J, leaving 11 bases between. The CDR3 consists of 14 residues. The CDR3 DNA reads TGTGCCAGCAGTAACGCCCTCGACACAGATACGCAGTATTTT. Its protein product is CASSNALDTDTQYF.

This clonotype was picked up many times. The V call is TRBV29-1, the J call TRBJ2-7; D not certain. Per germline, CDR1 SQVTM and CDR2 ANQGSEA. This CDR3 spans 11 amino acids. Trimming removed 4 bases at V and 4 bases at J, with 8 bases between. CDR3 in amino acids: CSVAWDYEQYF. The CDR3 DNA reads as TGCAGCGTTGCTTGGGATTACGAGCAGTACTTC.

This clonotype occurred a few times. The J gene is TRBJ2-1, the V gene TRBV7-3; 14 nucleotides line up with TRBD2. Germline V lookup: CDR1 SGHTA, CDR2 FQGTGA. V lost 7 bases and J lost 8; bases outside the gene matches: 10. The CDR3 has 16 amino acids. The chain's CDR3 is CASTRLAGGPRDEQFF. The CDR3 DNA is TGTGCCAGCACCCGACTAGCGGGAGGGCCTAGGGATGAGCAGTTCTTC.

This clonotype was seen just once. The rearrangement joins TRBV6-9 to TRBJ1-1; D is uncertain. Germline CDR1 MNHGY, CDR2 SVAAGI. The V gene lost 9 bases and the J gene lost 0 bases, with 14 bases spanning the gap. CDR3 length equals 14 residues. This CDR3 is CARARPHLNTEAFF. CDR3 nucleotide sequence: TGTGCCAGGGCCCGGCCCCACCTGAACACTGAAGCTTTCTTT.

This chain joins TRBV10-3 and TRBJ1-2; D not certain. Germline loops: CDR1 ENHRY, CDR2 SYGVKD. CDR3 length: 15 amino acids. The V end lost 0 bases, the J end lost 8 bases, and 16 bases lay between the germline ends. CDR3 in amino acids: CAISESPAGLGGYTF. The CDR3, as DNA: TGTGCCATCAGTGAGTCGCCCGCCGGATTGGGGGGCTACACCTTC.

This clonotype appeared a few times. V gene TRBV6-2 or TRBV6-3 combines with J gene TRBJ2-2, with D uncertain. The CDR3 is 20 residues long. The V gene lost 0 bases and the J gene lost 4 bases, with 24 bases spanning the gap. CDR1 is MNHEY, CDR2 SVGEGT, per germline. As DNA, the CDR3 is TGTGCCAGCAGTTACTCGCCTAGACAATTTCCTCCCTTGGGCACCGGGGAGCTGTTTTTT. Translating gives CASSYSPRQFPPLGTGELFF.

The chain recombines TRBV7-8 with TRBJ2-1; 10 bases line up with TRBD2. CDR1 is SGHVS, CDR2 FQNEAQ, per germline. The CDR3 contains 17 residues. The junction had 8 bases not matched to a gene; V was cut back by 5 bases and J by 1 base. The CDR3 nucleotides are TGTGCCAGCAGCGTACCTAGCGGGAGTGTATCCTACAATGAGCAGTTCTTC. Its protein is CASSVPSGSVSYNEQFF.

Ten or more counts support this clonotype. This rearrangement joins TRBV5-4 to TRBJ1-5, with a possible D match to TRBD1 (6 bases). V was clipped by 4 bases and J by 3 bases, with 11 bases between them. Germline CDR1 and CDR2: SGHNT and YYREEE (reference sequence). The CDR3 totals 14 residues. The DNA of the CDR3 is TGTGCCAGCAGCAATACAGGGCTCAATCAGCCCCAGCATTTT. Translation gives CASSNTGLNQPQHF.

CDR3 amino acids: CASSLDPDRERQGDTQYF. The CDR3 coding sequence is TGTGCCAGCAGCTTAGACCCGGACAGGGAACGGCAGGGAGATACGCAGTATTTT. The chain combines TRBV11-3 with TRBJ2-3; 8 bases align to TRBD1. V gave up 0 bases and J gave up 5 bases; unmatched junction bases: 13. CDR1 and CDR2 (germline): SGHNT, YENEEA. This CDR3 region has 18 residues.

This clonotype was observed a handful of times. This chain uses TRBV21-1 with TRBJ1-1; the DNA was not compared with TRBD1, the D call given in the table. TRBV21-1 is designated a pseudogene. CDR3 length: 16 amino acids. CDR3 loop: CASSVSEQGPNTEAFF. The CDR3 DNA is TGTGCCAGCAGCGTTTCCGAACAGGGACCGAACACTGAAGCTTTCTTT.

This chain uses TRBV29-1 with TRBJ2-1, with a weak D call TRBD2 (5 bases). CDR1 is SQVTM and CDR2 is ANQGSEA in the germline V gene. This CDR3 contains 14 residues. Trimming took off 5 bases at V and 6 bases at J, with 17 bases between the two ends. CDR3 nucleotide sequence: TGCAGCGTTTTGGGCCTGGAGGTCGGCAATGAGCAGTTCTTC. Its translation: CSVLGLEVGNEQFF.

The chain employs TRBV5-6 and TRBJ2-1; 12 bases agree with TRBD2. V shed 0 bases, J shed 6 bases, and the junction held 7 bases outside the gene matches. The CDR3 loop spans 17 amino acids. The germline CDR1 and CDR2 sequences are SGHDT and YYEEEE. This CDR3 is CASSLGVTSGRFNEQFF. In DNA form, the CDR3 reads TGTGCCAGCAGCTTGGGGGTTACTAGCGGGAGGTTCAATGAGCAGTTCTTC.

The CDR3 DNA sequence: TGTGCCAGCAACACACCGGGACTAGCGGGAGATGGGGACACCGGGGAGCTGTTTTTT. Translated: CASNTPGLAGDGDTGELFF. V usage is TRBV11-1 and J usage is TRBJ2-2, with 14 bases fitting TRBD2. Germline CDR1 and CDR2: SGHAT and FQDESV (reference sequence). The CDR3 is 19 residues long. V trimming: 7 bases; J trimming: 3 bases; junction bases outside the gene matches: 13.